The next 15 T cell receptor beta chains were all read from a single sample in a study of T cell repertoires in cytomegalovirus infection. TCRdb ran MiXCR on the reads and lists one entry per CDR3 protein. The sample has a few hundred thousand distinct CDR3 sequences, about 35% seen once. Their cognate antigens are unknown. The source material was cultured PBMCs, sampled from culture after CMV antigen stimulation. The origin of the receptors is a human donor in good health (CMV status not recorded). Some clones in this sample may be carry-over from other donors' samples.

This clonotype was seen a handful of times. The chain carries TRBV11-2 and TRBJ2-5, with D hard to call. This CDR3 region has 14 residues. In germline, CDR1 is SGHAT, CDR2 FQNNGV. The ends were cut back, 0 bases at V and 5 bases at J, with 10 bases in the middle. This CDR3 reads CASSLEPGQETQYF. The CDR3 region has the DNA TGTGCCAGCAGCTTAGAACCGGGCCAGGAGACCCAGTACTTC.

The chain combines TRBV7-2 with TRBJ2-5; the match to TRBD1 covers 10 bases. The CDR3 is 13 residues long. V was pared by 7 bases and J by 5 bases, with 4 bases of the junction left unmatched. Germline CDR1 SGHTA, CDR2 FQGNSA. The CDR3 DNA follows: TGTGCCAGCAAAAGGGGACAGGGGGAGACCCAGTACTTC. The encoded protein is CASKRGQGETQYF.

This clonotype appeared once. V and J are TRBV6-2 or TRBV6-3 and TRBJ2-1; 8 bases fit TRBD2. J lost 0 bases, V lost 3 bases, and 22 bases had no gene match. The CDR3 contains 22 residues. The germline V gene has CDR1 MNHEY and CDR2 SVGEGT. CDR3 bases: TGTGCCAGCAGTTATCCCATGGTTGATAGCGGGAACTACGCGAGCTCCTACAATGAGCAGTTCTTC. Protein: CASSYPMVDSGNYASSYNEQFF.

This clonotype appeared a few times. The J gene is TRBJ2-2, the V gene TRBV6-2 or TRBV6-3; 9 nucleotides align to TRBD1. The CDR3 loop spans 18 amino acids. From germline, CDR1 is MNHEY and CDR2 SVGEGT. V shed 2 bases and J 5 bases; nucleotides not matched to a gene: 12. The CDR3 protein is CASSYTLGNRGRTGELFF. CDR3 sequence (DNA): TGTGCCAGCAGTTACACCCTCGGGAACAGGGGGCGTACCGGGGAGCTGTTTTTT.

This clonotype was counted only a few times. This rearrangement joins TRBV19 to TRBJ1-1, with D perhaps TRBD1 (5 bases). CDR1 is LNHDA and CDR2 is SQIVND in the germline V gene (reference sequence). The CDR3 covers 15 residues. The ends were cut back, 6 bases at V and 1 base at J, with 15 bases in the middle. The DNA of the CDR3 is TGTGCCAGTAGGATCGGAGGGGCGAAGAACACTGAAGCTTTCTTT. Translating gives CASRIGGAKNTEAFF.

V usage is TRBV7-8 and J usage is TRBJ2-1; 10 nucleotides agree with TRBD2. The junction had 14 bases not matched to a gene; V was cut back by 11 bases and J by 7 bases. There are 15 residues in the CDR3. Germline V gene lookup returns CDR1 SGHVS and CDR2 FQNEAQ. In nucleotides, the CDR3 is TGTGCCTCCCTAGCGGGAGTGTCCCCGGGTAATGAGCAGTTCTTC. It is translated as CASLAGVSPGNEQFF.

The rearrangement uses TRBV18 and TRBJ2-1, with 8 bases matching TRBD2. The germline V gene has CDR1 KGHSH and CDR2 LQKENI. After removal of 0 bases from V and 10 bases from J, the junction contained 11 bases not matched to a gene. The CDR3 contains 16 residues. CDR3 DNA sequence: TGTGCCAGCTCACCACCGAGAGCGGGACCGGGAGGGGAGCAGTTCTTC. Protein: CASSPPRAGPGGEQFF.

This clonotype was seen many times. The rearrangement joins TRBV7-8 to TRBJ2-7; D may be TRBD2 (5 bases). The CDR3 loop spans 14 amino acids. V lost 0 bases and J 3 bases, leaving 9 bases between the germline ends. CDR1 and CDR2 (germline): SGHVS, FQNEAQ. The CDR3 region is CASSLAELVYEQYF. The CDR3 DNA is TGTGCCAGCAGCTTAGCGGAACTAGTCTACGAGCAGTACTTC.

This chain links TRBV19 with TRBJ2-5, with 7 bases fitting TRBD1. The ends lost 5 bases at V and 7 bases at J; junction bases unmatched: 10. The germline V gene has CDR1 LNHDA and CDR2 SQIVND (reference sequence). The CDR3 covers 14 residues. Here the CDR3 DNA reads TGTGCCAGTAGTGCCGGACAGGTCCGGGGGACCCAGTACTTC. Amino acid sequence: CASSAGQVRGTQYF. Together with reference TRBV19 and TRBJ2-5, the CDR3 gives the full variable domain: DGGITQSPKYLFRKEGQNVTLSCEQNLNHDAMYWYRQDPGQGLRLIYYSQIVNDFQKGDIAEGYSVSREKKESFPLTVTSAQKNPTAFYLCASSAGQVRGTQYFGPGTRLLVL.

This clonotype appeared a few times. The rearrangement links TRBV27 to TRBJ2-2; D unclear. This CDR3 is built from 11 residues. V was trimmed by 7 bases and J by 7 bases, leaving 7 bases between them. In germline, CDR1 is MNHEY, CDR2 SMNVEV (reference sequence). DNA for the CDR3: TGTGCCAGCAATGCAGGCGGGGAGCTGTTTTTT. It encodes CASNAGGELFF.

This clonotype was picked up one time. The V and J genes are TRBV4-3 and TRBJ2-1; 7 positions match TRBD2. V trimming: 3 bases; J trimming: 4 bases; junction bases outside the gene matches: 9. Germline V gene lookup returns CDR1 LGHNA and CDR2 YSLEER. The CDR3 consists of 16 residues. The CDR3 is CASSQFSGYLYNEQFF. The DNA of the CDR3 is TGCGCCAGCAGCCAGTTTAGCGGGTACCTATACAATGAGCAGTTCTTC.

This clonotype has only a few counts. The chain is built from TRBV6-2 or TRBV6-3 and TRBJ2-7; D possibly corresponds to TRBD1 (6 bases). Trimming removed 10 bases at V and 2 bases at J, with 12 bases between. CDR3 length: 12 residues. Germline V gene data show CDR1 as MNHEY and CDR2 as SVGEGT. The CDR3 coding sequence is TGTGCCACCCAGGACAGCACCTACGAGCAGTACTTC. This translates into CATQDSTYEQYF.

V gene TRBV9 combines with J gene TRBJ1-4; D is undetermined. V was shortened by 9 bases and J by 2 bases, with 20 bases between the two germline ends. Germline V gene sequence: CDR1 SGDLS, CDR2 YYNGEE. The CDR3 has 16 amino acids. Here the CDR3 reads CANLGPHRWTNEKLFF. DNA for the CDR3: TGTGCCAACTTGGGTCCGCACCGGTGGACTAATGAAAAACTGTTTTTT. Combining the CDR3 with reference TRBV9 and TRBJ1-4 gives the whole variable domain DSGVTQTPKHLITATGQRVTLRCSPRSGDLSVYWYQQSLDQGLQFLIQYYNGEERAKGNILERFSAQQFPDLHSELNLSSLELGDSALYFCANLGPHRWTNEKLFFGSGTQLSVL.

This clonotype was counted ten times or more. The chain recombines TRBV7-2 with TRBJ2-1; 7 nucleotides match TRBD1. The CDR3 covers 16 residues. Unmatched junction bases numbered 13, after V lost 0 bases and J lost 11 bases. CDR1 SGHTA and CDR2 FQGNSA come from the germline V gene. As DNA, the CDR3 is TGTGCCAGCAGCTTAGCCTCCGGGACAGAGTCATTTAAGCAGTTCTTC. Protein product: CASSLASGTESFKQFF.

The sample holds a few counts of this clonotype. A much larger clone is a single base away; this may be a read error. DNA of the CDR3: TGTGCCAGCAGCCTCACCTACGAGCAGTACGTC. Translated: CASSLTYEQYV. This rearrangement joins TRBV2 to TRBJ2-7; D is unclear. V dropped 6 bases and J dropped 2 bases, with 5 bases sitting between them. Germline assignment: CDR1 SNHLY and CDR2 FYNNEI. The CDR3 length is 11 residues.